Listed below are T cell receptor beta chains from one sample, sequenced in a study of blood T cell repertoires in COVID-19. The repertoire was sequenced with immunoSEQ multiplex PCR; TCRdb's copy has only in-frame clones and lacks some. Of some 120,000 clones listed, about 70% are singletons. The source material was peripheral blood. The source is a man older than 75 with COVID-19, enrolled during active disease. The CDR3 runs from the conserved cysteine through the conserved F or W. The D gene is left open where the match is weak. Size tells how often a clone was seen (once, few, many) or the class of an expanded clone, and some rows leave it out.

abundance	v_gene	d_gene	j_gene	CDR3nt	CDR3aa
.	TRBV7-2	TRBD2	TRBJ2-3	TGTGCCAGCAGCTTTTTAATCGGGGGGTGGACAGATACGCAGTATTTT	CASSFLIGGWTDTQYF
.	TRBV2	TRBD1	TRBJ1-3	TGTGCCAGCAGCGCGACAGGGTCTGGAAACACCATATATTTT	CASSATGSGNTIYF
.	TRBV19	TRBD2	TRBJ2-1	TGTGCCACCGCGACTAGCGGGAGGACCAATGAGCAGTTCTTC	CATATSGRTNEQFF
.	TRBV6-6	TRBD2	TRBJ2-1	TGTGCCAGCAGCCCCCGGCCCTCTCGGGGGGATGAGCAGTTCTTC	CASSPRPSRGDEQFF
.	TRBV6-6	TRBD1	TRBJ1-5	TGTGCCAGCACTGGGACAGGGAAAGCTCAGCCCCAGCATTTT	CASTGTGKAQPQHF
few	TRBV2	.	TRBJ2-3	TGTGCCAGCAGTGAAGGGTCGGGGACAGATACGCAGTATTTT	CASSEGSGTDTQYF
.	TRBV5-4	.	TRBJ1-1	TGTGCCAGCAGCGCGGAGGTATACACTGAAGCTTTCTTT	CASSAEVYTEAFF
.	TRBV5-1	.	TRBJ1-6	TGCGCCAGCAGCTTGGGGGAGCTGGGTAATTCACCCCTCCACTTT	CASSLGELGNSPLHF
many	TRBV4-1	TRBD2	TRBJ2-7	TGCGCCAGCAGCCATCTAGCGGGCCGCAGCGACTACGAGCAGTACTTC	CASSHLAGRSDYEQYF
.	TRBV4-3	TRBD1	TRBJ2-3	TGCGCCAGCAGCCAAGGGACAGGGAACCCCACAGATACGCAGTATTTT	CASSQGTGNPTDTQYF